Below are 21 T cell receptor beta chains sequenced from a single sample in a study of tumor-infiltrating lymphocytes in primary liver carcinoma (dated by TCRdb to about 2017). The run used an Illumina HiSeq 2500. A constant-region primer and ProtoScript II reverse transcriptase were used to reverse-transcribe TCRbeta-specific cDNA from approximately 450 ng total RNA. The TCRbeta libraries were prepared through three rounds of nested multiplex PCR following a slightly modified ARM-PCR procedure. Each of the first two PCR rounds ran for roughly 11 cycles and used multiplex TRBV1-TRBV30 forward primers together with a Cbeta reverse primer. TCRdb reprocessing: public reads trimmed at Q25 with fastp, clones called with MiXCR, in-frame beta chains kept. Here each entry gathers all rows of one CDR3 protein and keeps the most common genes and DNA. The sample yields tens of thousands of distinct CDR3 sequences; over 65% were counted once. Of the sample, over 25% falls within the top ten clones.

Total RNA and DNA were co-extracted from about 19-30 mg of bulk tissue with the AllPrep DNA/RNA mini kit, without cell sorting. Sequenced input: liver tumor tissue from sampling region 3. The sample's cell subset or site label, in plain terms: tumor region T3, left-lateral pole. Every receptor here comes from a man aged 40-49 years with primary liver carcinoma and hepatitis B virus infection.

To note about this clonotype: Sequence at one end of the junction differs from germline and may be a read error. J is TRBJ2-2 and V is TRBV4-1; the D gene is possibly TRBD2 (5 bases). The germline gives CDR1 MGHRA, CDR2 YSYEKL. This CDR3 spans 16 amino acids. This CDR3 is CASTPEEGLDTWELFF. The CDR3 nucleotides are TGCGCCAGCACCCCAGAAGAGGGTCTCGACACCTGGGAGCTGTTTTTT.

As to this clonotype: A read error may produce the germline difference seen at one junction end. The chain uses TRBV5-5 and TRBJ2-3; 9 bases are shared with TRBD2. Germline V gene sequence: CDR1 SGHKS, CDR2 YYEKEE (reference sequence). There are 15 residues in the CDR3. The CDR3 DNA reads TGTACCAGTAGCGGTAGCGGGAGAAGAACGGATACGCAGTATTTT. This encodes CTSSGSGRRTDTQYF.

This clonotype was detected ten times or more. The chain recombines TRBV28 with TRBJ1-1, with D tentatively TRBD1 (5 bases). Germline V lookup: CDR1 MDHEN, CDR2 SYDVKM. CDR3 length: 14 residues. Trimming shortened V by 3 bases and J by 2 bases, and 10 bases separated the two germline ends. CDR3 sequence reads: CASSLGQINTEAFF. In DNA, the CDR3 is TGTGCCAGCAGTTTGGGGCAGATCAACACTGAAGCTTTCTTT.

This clonotype was observed at least ten times. The chain employs TRBV29-1 and TRBJ1-2, with D unresolved. Trimming took 3 bases from V and 8 from J, leaving 13 bases between them. The V gene's germline CDR1 is SQVTM and CDR2 ANQGSEA. The CDR3 loop spans 12 amino acids. CDR3 loop: CSVDSGMEGYTF. CDR3 nucleotide sequence: TGCAGCGTTGATTCGGGGATGGAAGGCTACACCTTC.

This clonotype was detected many times. The chain couples TRBV5-4 to TRBJ2-5, with unresolved D. V lost 4 bases and J lost 0, with 13 bases in between. Looked up from germline, CDR1 is SGHNT and CDR2 is YYREEE (reference sequence). The CDR3 has 15 residues. The CDR3 DNA reads TGTGCCAGCAGCCCTTCTGTCCAGGACCAAGAGACCCAGTACTTC. Translated, it gives CASSPSVQDQETQYF.

As to this clonotype: Possible read error: a much larger clone is one base away. The CDR3 here is CASSQQGGQEAQYF. The CDR3 DNA sequence: TGTGCCAGCAGTCAACAGGGGGGACAAGAGGCCCAGTACTTC. The chain recombines TRBV28 with TRBJ2-5, with TRBD1 identical over 8 bases. Germline loops: CDR1 MDHEN, CDR2 SYDVKM. The CDR3 is 14 amino acids.

Notes on this clonotype: The conserved phenylalanine or tryptophan is not found at the CDR3 terminus, so this likely reflects a read error. The chain joins TRBV11-2 to TRBJ2-7; no clear D. The CDR3 consists of 14 residues. The germline CDR1 and CDR2 sequences are SGHAT and FQNNGV. DNA for the CDR3: TGTGCCATCAGCTTAATTGACACTGTCTATGAGCAGTACTTA. Amino acids: CAISLIDTVYEQYL.

As concerns this clonotype: A read error may account for a junction end that differs from germline. This sequence joins TRBV12-3 or TRBV12-4 and TRBJ2-7; the match to TRBD2 covers 10 bases. This CDR3 has 13 amino acids. DNA for the CDR3: TGTGCCGGCAGCCAACTAGCGGGATATGAGCAGTACTTC. It yields the protein CAGSQLAGYEQYF.

This clonotype has at least ten counts. The V gene is TRBV29-1, the J gene TRBJ1-2; 9 bases agree with TRBD1. The germline gives CDR1 SQVTM, CDR2 ANQGSEA. The J segment lost 4 bases and the V segment lost 5 bases, leaving 5 bases of the junction unmatched. This CDR3 has 13 amino acids. In DNA form, the CDR3 reads TGCAGCGTTCAACGGACAGGGGCCTATGGCTACACCTTC. Residues: CSVQRTGAYGYTF.

About this clonotype: An end of the junction differs from the germline gene, which may be a read error. V and J are TRBV6-5 and TRBJ2-7; no definite D call. CDR1 and CDR2 (germline): MNHEY, SVGAGI. The length of the CDR3 is 13 residues. The CDR3 nucleotides are TGTGCCAGCAATCCACTCGACGCCTACGAGCAGCACTTC. Translating gives CASNPLDAYEQHF.

On this clonotype itself: An end of the junction differs from the germline gene, which may be a read error. The CDR3 DNA reads TGCGCCAGAAGTGTCCTCCCAGCAGACTCTCTCTCTGGGGCCAACATCCTGACTTTC. It encodes CARSVLPADSLSGANILTF. The chain recombines TRBV10-2 with TRBJ2-6; maybe TRBD1 (5 bases). Germline values: CDR1 WSHSY, CDR2 SAAADI. CDR3 length: 19 amino acids.

Regarding this clonotype: Since the CDR3 does not end with the conserved phenylalanine or tryptophan, this likely comes from a read error. The chain combines TRBV11-2 with TRBJ2-7; D is possibly TRBD1 (5 bases). Deletions cut 1 base from V and 4 bases from J, with 14 bases between. The CDR3 extends over 15 amino acids. Germline V gene lookup returns CDR1 SGHAT and CDR2 FQNNGV. This chain's CDR3 is CASSLGARTCYEQYL. Here the CDR3 DNA reads TGTGCCAGCAGCTTAGGAGCCCGGACATGTTACGAGCAGTACTTA.

The sample holds a few counts of this clonotype. The V gene is TRBV7-9, the J gene TRBJ2-1, with a weak D call TRBD2 (7 bases). Germline V gene sequence: CDR1 SEHNR, CDR2 FQNEAQ (reference sequence). This CDR3 contains 14 residues. Deletions cut 5 bases from V and 9 bases from J, with 17 bases between. The CDR3 region has the DNA TGTGCCAGCAGCCCGGAGCTAGCGGACAGTGAGCAGTTCTTC. It specifies CASSPELADSEQFF.

Points on this clonotype: At one end, the junction sequence differs from germline, possibly due to a read error. The V gene is TRBV4-1, the J gene TRBJ2-2, with D possibly matching TRBD2 (5 bases). The CDR3 spans 14 residues. Germline V gene lookup returns CDR1 MGHRA and CDR2 YSYEKL. The CDR3 DNA reads as TGCGTCAGCGGCCAAAACTTGAACACCGGGGAGCTGTTTTTT. Translating it yields CVSGQNLNTGELFF.

In regard to this clonotype: The CDR3 end shows no conserved phenylalanine or tryptophan, and so a read error is likely. The CDR3 DNA is TGTGCCGGCAGTATCCTCGGGAGGGCCTTGGAAGAGCAGTACTTA. It specifies CAGSILGRALEEQYL. The V and J genes are TRBV12-3 or TRBV12-4 and TRBJ2-7; 8 nucleotides agree with TRBD2. This CDR3 has 15 amino acids.

This clonotype was detected many times. This sequence joins TRBV28 and TRBJ1-3, with a tentative D call TRBD1 (6 bases). This CDR3 comprises 14 residues. Looked up from germline, CDR1 is MDHEN and CDR2 is SYDVKM. Trimming cost V 6 bases and J 2 bases, with 11 bases left between them. The CDR3 DNA sequence: TGTGCCAGCAGGACGGACAGTCCTGGAAACACCATATATTTT. Translating it yields CASRTDSPGNTIYF.

In regard to this clonotype: Germline is not matched at one junction end, which may reflect a read error. The chain's CDR3 is CTRRPGPSSYEQYF. CDR3 bases: TGCACCAGGAGACCGGGGCCAAGCTCCTACGAGCAGTACTTC. This sequence joins TRBV4-1 and TRBJ2-7; perhaps D is TRBD1 or TRBD2 (5 bases each). In germline, CDR1 is MGHRA, CDR2 YSYEKL. The CDR3 runs 14 residues.

Worth noting for this clonotype: An end of the junction does not agree with germline; a read error may underlie this. This chain links TRBV11-2 with TRBJ2-7; D possibly corresponds to TRBD2 (6 bases). This CDR3 contains 15 residues. CDR1 SGHAT and CDR2 FQNNGV come from the germline V gene. This CDR3 is CASSLAEDHMYEQYF. The CDR3 bases are TGTGCCAGCAGTTTAGCGGAGGACCATATGTACGAGCAGTACTTC.

About this clonotype: Given the absence of the conserved phenylalanine or tryptophan at the CDR3 end, a read error is likely. The chain uses TRBV11-2 and TRBJ1-5; weak D call: TRBD1 (5 bases). Near its end, the DNA agrees better with TRBJ2-3, so the J call may be wrong. The CDR3 is 14 amino acids. Germline CDR1 and CDR2: SGHAT and FQNNGV. The CDR3 DNA follows: TGTGCCAGCAGCGACCTAGACACAGGTCAGCACCAGTATTCT. Amino acids: CASSDLDTGQHQYS.

Points on this clonotype: No conserved phenylalanine or tryptophan ends this CDR3, so it is likely a read error. The chain carries TRBV11-2 and TRBJ2-2; D may correspond to TRBD1 or TRBD2 (5 bases each). CDR3 length: 17 amino acids. Germline V gene data show CDR1 as SGHAT and CDR2 as FQNNGV. The V end was cut by 1 base, the J end by 9 bases, with 21 bases between. The CDR3 spells CASSLVRTYPGTRELFS. The CDR3 DNA reads as TGTGCCAGCAGCTTAGTTAGGACGTACCCAGGGACCAGGGAGCTGTTTTCT.

Points on this clonotype: An end of the junction does not agree with germline; a read error may underlie this. The chain links TRBV6-2 or TRBV6-3 to TRBJ1-2; D uncertain. Germline loops: CDR1 MNHEY, CDR2 SVGEGT. The CDR3 runs to 14 residues. CDR3 loop: CASSRTQEPGGYTF. In nucleotides, the CDR3 is TGTGCGAGCAGTCGTACTCAGGAGCCTGGTGGCTACACCTTC.